The 3 T cell receptor beta chains presented below share a single source sample, sequenced in a study of cytomegalovirus exposure and HLA in healthy donors. A multiplex PCR was run with 60 Vbeta primers and 13 Jbeta primers. Profiling relied on immunoSEQ multiplex PCR, and the TCRdb table lists in-frame clones only, not all of them. The data hold approximately 210,000 clones, with roughly 77% observed a single time. Sequencing was done on a sample of PBMCs. These receptors came from a woman between 50 and 59 years old in good health and CMV-seronegative.

This clone was seen more than once but under ten times. The V call is TRBV5-1, the J call TRBJ1-4; unclear D gene. The germline CDR1 and CDR2 sequences are SGHRS and YFSETQ. The V gene lost 1 base and the J gene lost 8 bases, with 18 bases spanning the gap. The CDR3 has 16 amino acids. The CDR3 reads CASSLSAEGLREKLFF. CDR3 nucleotides: TGCGCCAGCAGCTTGTCCGCCGAGGGCCTTCGGGAAAAACTGTTTTTT.

V gene TRBV11-1 combines with J gene TRBJ2-3; 13 bases match TRBD2. There are 19 residues in the CDR3. In germline, CDR1 is SGHAT, CDR2 FQDESV (reference sequence). V lost 4 bases, J lost 5 bases, and 15 bases stayed unmatched. The CDR3 sequence is CASSYTRTGLAGVQDTQYF. In DNA, the CDR3 is TGTGCCAGCAGCTATACTAGAACAGGACTAGCGGGAGTGCAAGATACGCAGTATTTT.

This clone was counted between two and nine times. The V gene is TRBV6-1, the J gene TRBJ1-2, with D tentatively TRBD1 (6 bases). The CDR3 is 13 amino acids. Germline CDR1 and CDR2: MNHNS and SASEGT. V was trimmed by 8 bases and J by 4 bases, leaving 14 bases between them. In nucleotides, the CDR3 is TGTGCCAGCCCAGGACAGAACCTCTATGGCTACACCTTC. Protein: CASPGQNLYGYTF.